This entry features one T cell receptor (beta chain) sequence. This entry is derived from a study of beta chain features in type 1 diabetes. A single heparinised blood sample, averaging roughly 100 mL, was obtained per donor. All sorted populations exceeded 95% purity. Since all of the isolated RNA was reverse transcribed, expressed TCRB transcripts were what got sequenced. The assay was immunoSEQ multiplex PCR, and TCRdb's table has in-frame clones only and misses some. This table holds 200,000 to 250,000 clones, around 10% found once. V was clipped by 6 bases and J by 3 bases, with 24 bases between them. Germline V gene lookup returns CDR1 SQVTM and CDR2 ANQGSEA. The CDR3 spans 17 residues.

Material: naive CD4+ T cells from blood. The V and J genes are TRBV29-1 and TRBJ1-3, with D perhaps TRBD1 (6 bases). The receptor was isolated from a woman between 18 and 29 years old in good health. The CDR3 region has the DNA TGCAGCGTCGCTGTCTTTACAGGGTCCCTTGGTGGAAACACCATATATTTT. Protein product: CSVAVFTGSLGGNTIYF. The full variable domain, its missing parts supplied by reference TRBV29-1 and TRBJ1-3, is SAVISQKPSRDICQRGTSLTIQCQVDSQVTMMFWYRQQPGQSLTLIATANQGSEATYESGFVIDKFPISRPNLTFSTLTVSNMSPEDSSIYLCSVAVFTGSLGGNTIYFGEGSWLTVV.